This entry lists 24 T cell receptor beta chains sequenced from one sample in a study of shared clonotypes between healthy human individuals. TCRdb keeps only in-frame clones here, not all; method: immunoSEQ multiplex PCR. Among about 2.3 million clones listed, 85% to 95% were seen once. The sequencing sample was made of naive CD4+ T cells from PBMCs. Specified subset: CD45RA+ positively selected. Source of these receptors: a young man in good health. Some clones in this sample may be carry-over from other donors' samples.

The J gene is TRBJ1-2, the V gene TRBV10-3; 10 bases match TRBD1. Germline assignment: CDR1 ENHRY and CDR2 SYGVKD. J gave up 8 bases and V 6 bases, and 6 bases lay outside the gene matches. The CDR3 is made up of 13 amino acids. This CDR3 reads CAISRQGAGGYTF. Here the CDR3 DNA reads TGTGCCATCAGCAGACAGGGGGCGGGAGGCTACACCTTC.

The chain links TRBV2 to TRBJ1-5; no clear D gene. Per germline, CDR1 SNHLY and CDR2 FYNNEI. This CDR3 spans 13 amino acids. Trimming shortened V by 0 bases and J by 11 bases, and 11 bases separated the two germline ends. The CDR3 coding sequence is TGTGCCAGCAGTGAAGCGCTTCCCGGGACCCAGCATTTT. It yields the protein CASSEALPGTQHF. Based on the CDR3 plus reference TRBV2 and TRBJ1-5, the full variable domain is EPEVTQTPSHQVTQMGQEVILRCVPISNHLYFYWYRQILGQKVEFLVSFYNNEISEKSEIFDDQFSVERPDGSNFTLKIRSTKLEDSAMYFCASSEALPGTQHFGDGTRLSIL.

V and J are TRBV28 and TRBJ2-7, with 9 nucleotides matching TRBD1. This CDR3 has 15 residues. Germline V gene data show CDR1 as MDHEN and CDR2 as SYDVKM. The trim removed 6 bases at V and 1 base at J, leaving 7 bases unmatched. The CDR3 DNA is TGTGCCAGCAGCCAGTCCGGGACAGGGTCCTACGAGCAGTACTTC. Its protein product is CASSQSGTGSYEQYF.

The rearrangement links TRBV18 to TRBJ1-2, with unresolved D. CDR1 and CDR2 from the germline V gene are KGHSH and LQKENI. Trimming pared 3 bases from V and 0 bases from J, leaving 8 bases between. The CDR3 loop spans 14 amino acids. CDR3 sequence: CASSPSRTNYGYTF. As DNA, the CDR3 is TGTGCCAGCTCACCGTCACGGACTAACTATGGCTACACCTTC.

The genes are TRBV28 and TRBJ1-5; TRBD1 agrees at 10 bases. J lost 3 bases, V lost 6 bases, and 8 bases had no gene match. Germline values: CDR1 MDHEN, CDR2 SYDVKM. The CDR3 is 16 residues long. CDR3 DNA: TGTGCCAGCAGGGGAGGGGGGACAGGGGTCAATCAGCCCCAGCATTTT. This encodes CASRGGGTGVNQPQHF. Full variable domain (rest looked up from reference TRBV28 and TRBJ1-5): DVKVTQSSRYLVKRTGEKVFLECVQDMDHENMFWYRQDPGLGLRLIYFSYDVKMKEKGDIPEGYSVSREKKERFSLILESASTNQTSMYLCASRGGGTGVNQPQHFGDGTRLSIL.

The genes are TRBV9 and TRBJ1-4, with TRBD1 matching 8 bases. Germline assignment: CDR1 SGDLS and CDR2 YYNGEE. The V and J ends lost 3 bases and 7 bases, in that order; junction bases with no gene match: 17. The CDR3 is made up of 18 amino acids. In DNA form, the CDR3 reads TGTGCCAGCAGCGCGCGGACAGGGACTGCGGCCAGGGGTGAAAAACTGTTTTTT. Protein sequence: CASSARTGTAARGEKLFF.

The V gene is TRBV2, the J gene TRBJ1-5; 7 bases agree with TRBD1. V was clipped by 0 bases and J by 6 bases; unmatched bases: 5. The CDR3 runs 15 residues. Germline lookup yields CDR1 SNHLY and CDR2 FYNNEI. For the CDR3, the DNA is TGTGCCAGCAGTGAAGCGCGAACAGGGGCTCAGCCCCAGCATTTT. Protein: CASSEARTGAQPQHF.

The CDR3 DNA follows: TGTGCCAGCAAAATGGGACAGGCTAGTGCCTACGAGCAGTACTTC. This translates into CASKMGQASAYEQYF. The chain carries TRBV2 and TRBJ2-7; 8 bases fit TRBD1. Per the germline V gene, CDR1 is SNHLY and CDR2 is FYNNEI. V lost 7 bases, J lost 2 bases, and 10 bases stayed unmatched. This CDR3 is built from 15 residues.

A remark on this clone: Other DNA sequences in the same sample also yield this CDR3. This sequence joins TRBV2 and TRBJ2-1; 8 nucleotides match TRBD2. The germline gives CDR1 SNHLY, CDR2 FYNNEI. V lost 2 bases, J lost 2 bases, and 2 bases stayed unmatched. This CDR3 is built from 15 residues. CDR3 DNA sequence: TGTGCCAGCAGTGAAAGCGGGAGTCCCTACAATGAGCAGTTCTTC. This translates into CASSESGSPYNEQFF.

The chain uses TRBV4-1 and TRBJ2-5; 11 bases map to TRBD2. V dropped 6 bases and J dropped 5; count of bases not matched to a gene: 5. This CDR3 spans 14 amino acids. Germline CDR1 is MGHRA and CDR2 is YSYEKL. This chain's CDR3 is CASRGLAGGETQYF. The CDR3 nucleotides read TGCGCCAGCAGGGGGCTAGCGGGAGGCGAGACCCAGTACTTC.

The CDR3 DNA follows: TGTGCCAGCTCACAGAGGGACTTATACACAGATACGCAGTATTTT. This translates into CASSQRDLYTDTQYF. The chain combines TRBV18 with TRBJ2-3, with D maybe TRBD2 (6 bases). Germline values: CDR1 KGHSH, CDR2 LQKENI. Trimming removed 4 bases from V and 2 bases from J, with 13 bases in between. CDR3 length: 15 amino acids.

The chain uses TRBV29-1 and TRBJ2-1, with 10 bases that match TRBD1. Unmatched junction bases numbered 11, after V lost 8 bases and J lost 7 bases. Germline assignment: CDR1 SQVTM and CDR2 ANQGSEA. This CDR3 contains 14 residues. The CDR3 loop reads CSSIDRGRGNEQFF. CDR3 DNA sequence: TGCAGCTCCATTGACAGGGGGCGAGGAAATGAGCAGTTCTTC.

The chain combines TRBV19 with TRBJ2-2; 9 nucleotides align to TRBD2. V dropped 3 bases and J dropped 2; count of bases not matched to a gene: 7. Germline loops: CDR1 LNHDA, CDR2 SQIVND (reference sequence). The CDR3 runs to 17 residues. CDR3 region: CASSIGGLARNTGELFF. The CDR3 DNA reads as TGTGCCAGTAGTATCGGCGGACTAGCGAGAAACACCGGGGAGCTGTTTTTT.

V gene TRBV4-2 combines with J gene TRBJ1-2; no firm D call. Germline CDR1 LGHNA, CDR2 YNFKEQ. Deletions cut 0 bases from V and 7 bases from J, with 9 bases between. The CDR3 spans 13 residues. CDR3 in DNA: TGTGCCAGCAGCCAAGATGCGGGAGGTGGCTACACCTTC. Amino acids: CASSQDAGGGYTF.

CDR3 protein: CASSPNRGWEPQHF. CDR3 bases: TGTGCCAGCTCACCCAACAGGGGTTGGGAGCCCCAGCATTTT. V gene TRBV18 combines with J gene TRBJ1-5; 7 nucleotides agree with TRBD1. The length of the CDR3 is 14 residues. The germline V gene has CDR1 KGHSH and CDR2 LQKENI. Trimming took 3 bases from V and 8 from J; bases not matched to a gene: 7.

V gene TRBV27 combines with J gene TRBJ2-3, with 7 bases identical to TRBD2. Germline CDR1 is MNHEY and CDR2 is SMNVEV (reference sequence). The V and J ends lost 5 bases and 2 bases, in that order; junction bases with no gene match: 13. This CDR3 comprises 17 residues. CDR3 in DNA: TGTGCCAGCAGTACCTCCCGACTAGCCGGCACCACAGATACGCAGTATTTT. Translating gives CASSTSRLAGTTDTQYF.

The chain joins TRBV4-1 to TRBJ2-2; D not certain. CDR1 is MGHRA and CDR2 is YSYEKL in the germline V gene. Trimming removed 3 bases at V and 2 bases at J, with 16 bases between. The CDR3 loop spans 17 amino acids. The CDR3 DNA follows: TGCGCCAGCAGCCATTACTTAACTTACGAAAACACCGGGGAGCTGTTTTTT. Translating it yields CASSHYLTYENTGELFF.

V gene TRBV10-3 combines with J gene TRBJ2-3, with TRBD2 as a possible D gene (6 bases). The germline V and J ends were trimmed by 0 bases and 6 bases, with 13 bases remaining between them. The germline V gene encodes CDR1 ENHRY and CDR2 SYGVKD. The length of the CDR3 is 15 residues. CDR3 nucleotides: TGTGCCATCAGTGAGTCGACTAGGGGTGCTGATACGCAGTATTTT. It is translated as CAISESTRGADTQYF.

This clone was counted only a few times. The chain uses TRBV27 and TRBJ2-1, with 7 nucleotides matching TRBD1. Trimming took 3 bases from V and 8 from J; bases not matched to a gene: 22. Germline values: CDR1 MNHEY, CDR2 SMNVEV (reference sequence). The CDR3 contains 19 residues. The CDR3 DNA sequence: TGTGCCAGCAGTTTTAAAGGATTTGGGACAGCATCCCGGTGGGATGAGCAGTTCTTC. Translated, it gives CASSFKGFGTASRWDEQFF.

The genes are TRBV5-1 and TRBJ2-2, with TRBD2 matching 7 bases. The CDR3 has 17 residues. Germline lookup yields CDR1 SGHRS and CDR2 YFSETQ. The V gene end was trimmed by 0 bases and the J gene end by 5 bases; junction bases not matched to a gene: 10. CDR3 coding DNA: TGCGCCAGCAGCTTGGGTCCTAGCGGAGACGGAACCGGGGAGCTGTTTTTT. Amino acids: CASSLGPSGDGTGELFF. Variable domain in full (rest from reference TRBV5-1 and TRBJ2-2): KAGVTQTPRYLIKTRGQQVTLSCSPISGHRSVSWYQQTPGQGLQFLFEYFSETQRNKGNFPGRFSGRQFSNSRSEMNVSTLELGDSALYLCASSLGPSGDGTGELFFGEGSRLTVL.

The genes are TRBV5-1 and TRBJ2-5; D is undetermined. The ends were cut back, 4 bases at V and 0 bases at J, with 10 bases in the middle. CDR1 and CDR2 (germline): SGHRS, YFSETQ. The CDR3 contains 14 residues. The CDR3 bases are TGCGCCAGCAGCCCAAATAAGTACCAAGAGACCCAGTACTTC. As protein: CASSPNKYQETQYF.

The chain combines TRBV14 with TRBJ2-5; possible D gene TRBD2, 6 bases. CDR1 is SGHDN and CDR2 is FVKESK in the germline V gene. Trimming left V 4 bases short and J 4 bases short, with 10 bases between. This CDR3 region has 13 residues. The CDR3 DNA sequence: TGTGCCAGCAGCCGGGACTTGAGAGAGACCCAGTACTTC. It yields the protein CASSRDLRETQYF.

This clone has a single count. Here the CDR3 DNA reads TGCGCCAGCAGCTTGGCCTTTGGTAGCGGGAGGAACAATGAGCAGTTCTTC. It translates to CASSLAFGSGRNNEQFF. The rearrangement uses TRBV5-1 and TRBJ2-1; TRBD2 aligns across 10 bases. V was pared by 0 bases and J by 5 bases, with 8 bases of the junction left unmatched. CDR3 size: 17 residues. The germline V gene has CDR1 SGHRS and CDR2 YFSETQ.

In regard to this clone: Other DNA variants within this sample encode the same CDR3. The gene calls are TRBV5-1 and TRBJ2-3; D may be TRBD1 or TRBD2 (6 bases each). The CDR3 extends over 14 amino acids. Germline CDR1 reads SGHRS; CDR2 reads YFSETQ. V lost 0 bases, J lost 4 bases, and 9 bases lay in between. The CDR3: CASSLEGGADTQYF. CDR3 DNA: TGCGCCAGCAGCTTGGAGGGGGGCGCAGATACGCAGTATTTT.